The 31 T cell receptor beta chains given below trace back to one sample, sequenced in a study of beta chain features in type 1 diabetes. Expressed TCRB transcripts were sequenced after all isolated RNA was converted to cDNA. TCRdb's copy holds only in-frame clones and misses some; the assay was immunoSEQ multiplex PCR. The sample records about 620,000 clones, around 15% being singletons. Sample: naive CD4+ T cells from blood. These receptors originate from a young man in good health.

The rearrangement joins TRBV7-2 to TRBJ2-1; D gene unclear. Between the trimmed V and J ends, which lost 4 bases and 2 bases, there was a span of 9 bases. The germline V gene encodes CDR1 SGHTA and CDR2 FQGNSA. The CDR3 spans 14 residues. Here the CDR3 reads CASSWTAPYNEQFF. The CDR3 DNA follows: TGTGCCAGCAGCTGGACGGCCCCCTACAATGAGCAGTTCTTC.

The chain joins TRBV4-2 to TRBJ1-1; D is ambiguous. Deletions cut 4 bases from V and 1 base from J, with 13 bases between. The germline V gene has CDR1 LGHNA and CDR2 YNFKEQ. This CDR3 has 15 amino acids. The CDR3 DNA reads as TGTGCCAGCAGCCCCCAAGTACACAAGAACACTGAAGCTTTCTTT. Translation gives CASSPQVHKNTEAFF.

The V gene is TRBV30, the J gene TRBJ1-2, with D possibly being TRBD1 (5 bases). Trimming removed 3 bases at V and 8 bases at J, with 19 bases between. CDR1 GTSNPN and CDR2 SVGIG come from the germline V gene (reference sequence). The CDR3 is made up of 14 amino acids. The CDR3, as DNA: TGTGCCTGGAGACTAAGGGGAAGCCTAGGGGGCTACACCTTC. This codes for CAWRLRGSLGGYTF.

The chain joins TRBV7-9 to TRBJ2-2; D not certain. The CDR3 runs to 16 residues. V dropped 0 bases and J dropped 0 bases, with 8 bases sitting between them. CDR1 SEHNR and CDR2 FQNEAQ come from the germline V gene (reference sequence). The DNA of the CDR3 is TGTGCCAGCAGCTTAGCGGCTGGGACGAACACCGGGGAGCTGTTTTTT. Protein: CASSLAAGTNTGELFF.

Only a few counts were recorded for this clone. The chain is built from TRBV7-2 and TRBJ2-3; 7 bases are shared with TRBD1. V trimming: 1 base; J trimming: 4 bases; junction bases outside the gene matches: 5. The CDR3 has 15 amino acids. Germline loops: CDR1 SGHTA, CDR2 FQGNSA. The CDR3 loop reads CASSLEGGLADTQYF. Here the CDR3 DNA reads TGTGCCAGCAGCTTAGAAGGGGGCTTGGCAGATACGCAGTATTTT.

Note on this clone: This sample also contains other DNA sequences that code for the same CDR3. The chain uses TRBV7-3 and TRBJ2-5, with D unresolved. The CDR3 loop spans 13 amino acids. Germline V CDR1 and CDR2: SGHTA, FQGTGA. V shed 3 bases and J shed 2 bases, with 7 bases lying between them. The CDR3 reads CASSLSRQETQYF. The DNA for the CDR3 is TGTGCCAGCAGCTTGTCAAGGCAAGAGACCCAGTACTTC.

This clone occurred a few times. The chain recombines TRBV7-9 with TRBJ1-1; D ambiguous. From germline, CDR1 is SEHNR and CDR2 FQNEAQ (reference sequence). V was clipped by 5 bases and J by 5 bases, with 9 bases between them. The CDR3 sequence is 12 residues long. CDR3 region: CASSPIGTEAFF. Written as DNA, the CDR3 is TGTGCCAGCAGCCCAATAGGGACTGAAGCTTTCTTT.

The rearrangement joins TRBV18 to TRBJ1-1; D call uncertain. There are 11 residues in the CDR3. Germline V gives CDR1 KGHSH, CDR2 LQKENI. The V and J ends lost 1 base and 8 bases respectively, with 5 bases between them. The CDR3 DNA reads TGTGCCAGCTCACCACAGGCCGAAGCTTTCTTT. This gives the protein CASSPQAEAFF.

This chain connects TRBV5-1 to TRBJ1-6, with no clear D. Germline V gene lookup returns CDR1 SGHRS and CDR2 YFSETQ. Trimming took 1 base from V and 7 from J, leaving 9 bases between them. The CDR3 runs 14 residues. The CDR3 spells CASSLNRENSPLHF. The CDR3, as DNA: TGCGCCAGCAGCTTGAACAGAGAAAATTCACCCCTCCACTTT. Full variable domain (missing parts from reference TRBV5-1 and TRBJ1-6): KAGVTQTPRYLIKTRGQQVTLSCSPISGHRSVSWYQQTPGQGLQFLFEYFSETQRNKGNFPGRFSGRQFSNSRSEMNVSTLELGDSALYLCASSLNRENSPLHFGNGTRLTVT.

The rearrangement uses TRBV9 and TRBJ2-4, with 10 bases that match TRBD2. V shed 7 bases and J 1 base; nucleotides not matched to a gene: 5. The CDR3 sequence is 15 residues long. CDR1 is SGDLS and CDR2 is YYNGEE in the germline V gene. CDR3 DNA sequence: TGTGCCAGCTCTAGCGGGGGCCTGGCCAAAAACATTCAGTACTTC. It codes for CASSSGGLAKNIQYF.

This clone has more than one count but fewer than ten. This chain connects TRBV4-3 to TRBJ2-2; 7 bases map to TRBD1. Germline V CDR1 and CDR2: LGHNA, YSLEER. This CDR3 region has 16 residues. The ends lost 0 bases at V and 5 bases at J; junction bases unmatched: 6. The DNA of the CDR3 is TGCGCCAGCAGCCAAGAAATTGGGACAGCTACCGGGGAGCTGTTTTTT. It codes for CASSQEIGTATGELFF.

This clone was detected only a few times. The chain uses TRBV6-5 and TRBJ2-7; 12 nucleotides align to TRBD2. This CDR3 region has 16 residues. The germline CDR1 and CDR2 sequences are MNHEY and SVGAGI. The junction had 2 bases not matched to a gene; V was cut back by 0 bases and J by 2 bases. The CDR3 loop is CASSYSGTSGPYEQYF. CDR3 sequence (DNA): TGTGCCAGCAGTTACTCAGGGACTAGCGGGCCCTACGAGCAGTACTTC.

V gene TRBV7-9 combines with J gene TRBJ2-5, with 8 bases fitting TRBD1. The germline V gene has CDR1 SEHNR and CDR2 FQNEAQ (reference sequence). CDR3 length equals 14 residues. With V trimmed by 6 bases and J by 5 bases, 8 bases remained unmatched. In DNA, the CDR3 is TGTGCCAGCAGAGGCCAGGGGGCGCGGGAGACCCAGTACTTC. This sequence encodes CASRGQGARETQYF.

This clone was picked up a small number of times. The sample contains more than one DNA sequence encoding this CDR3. CDR3 DNA: TGTGCCAGCAGCGTAGAATCAGATACGCAGTATTTT. It yields the protein CASSVESDTQYF. The chain uses TRBV9 and TRBJ2-3; D is undetermined. With 0 bases removed from V and 4 bases from J, the gap between germline ends came to 3 bases. The CDR3 has 12 residues. Germline loops: CDR1 SGDLS, CDR2 YYNGEE.

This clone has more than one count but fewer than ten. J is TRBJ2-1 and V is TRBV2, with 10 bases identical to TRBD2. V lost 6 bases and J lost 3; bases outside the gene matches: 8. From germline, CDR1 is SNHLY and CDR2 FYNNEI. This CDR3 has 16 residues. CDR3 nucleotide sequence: TGTGCCAGCAGAGTTCTAGCGGGGGCCTTCTACAATGAGCAGTTCTTC. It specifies CASRVLAGAFYNEQFF.

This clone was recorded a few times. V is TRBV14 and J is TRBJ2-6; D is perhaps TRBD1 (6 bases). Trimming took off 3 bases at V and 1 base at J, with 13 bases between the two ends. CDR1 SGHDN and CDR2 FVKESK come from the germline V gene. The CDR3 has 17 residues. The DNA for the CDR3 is TGTGCCAGCAGCCAGGCCCGCAGGGGTTCTGGGGCCAACGTCCTGACTTTC. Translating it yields CASSQARRGSGANVLTF.

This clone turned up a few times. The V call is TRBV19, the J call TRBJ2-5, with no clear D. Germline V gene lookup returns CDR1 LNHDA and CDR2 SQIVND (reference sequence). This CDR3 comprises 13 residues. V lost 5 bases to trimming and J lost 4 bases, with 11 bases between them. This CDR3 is CASSGDSGETQYF. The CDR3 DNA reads TGTGCCAGTAGTGGGGATTCGGGAGAGACCCAGTACTTC.

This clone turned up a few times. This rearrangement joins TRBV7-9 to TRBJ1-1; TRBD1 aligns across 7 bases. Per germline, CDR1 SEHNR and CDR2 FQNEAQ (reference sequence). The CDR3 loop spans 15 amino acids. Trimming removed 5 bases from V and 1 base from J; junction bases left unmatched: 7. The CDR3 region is CASSPENRGNTEAFF. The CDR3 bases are TGTGCCAGCAGCCCGGAGAACAGGGGGAACACTGAAGCTTTCTTT.

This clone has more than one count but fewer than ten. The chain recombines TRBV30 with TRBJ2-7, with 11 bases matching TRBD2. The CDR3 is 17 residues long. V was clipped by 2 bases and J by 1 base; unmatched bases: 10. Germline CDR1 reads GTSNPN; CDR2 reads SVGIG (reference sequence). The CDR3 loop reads CAWSFKTSGAASYEQYF. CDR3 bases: TGTGCCTGGAGTTTTAAGACTAGCGGGGCGGCTTCCTACGAGCAGTACTTC. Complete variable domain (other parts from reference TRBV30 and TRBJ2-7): SQTIHQWPATLVQPVGSPLSLECTVEGTSNPNLYWYRQAAGRGLQLLFYSVGIGQISSEVPQNLSASRPQDRQFILSSKKLLLSDSGFYLCAWSFKTSGAASYEQYFGPGTRLTVT.

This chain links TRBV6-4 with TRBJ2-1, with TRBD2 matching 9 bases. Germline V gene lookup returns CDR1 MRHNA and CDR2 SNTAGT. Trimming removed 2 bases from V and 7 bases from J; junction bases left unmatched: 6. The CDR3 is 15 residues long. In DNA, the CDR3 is TGTGCCAGCAGTGACGGCGGGAGGGTAGGTAATGAGCAGTTCTTC. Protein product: CASSDGGRVGNEQFF.

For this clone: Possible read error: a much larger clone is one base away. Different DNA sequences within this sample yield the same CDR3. The DNA for the CDR3 is TGTGCCAGCAGCCCACACACCGGGGAGCTGTTTTTT. Translated, it gives CASSPHTGELFF. J is TRBJ2-2 and V is TRBV28; no firm D call. CDR1 MDHEN and CDR2 SYDVKM come from the germline V gene. The V end lost 6 bases, the J end lost 3 bases, and 5 bases lay between the germline ends. The CDR3 runs 12 residues.

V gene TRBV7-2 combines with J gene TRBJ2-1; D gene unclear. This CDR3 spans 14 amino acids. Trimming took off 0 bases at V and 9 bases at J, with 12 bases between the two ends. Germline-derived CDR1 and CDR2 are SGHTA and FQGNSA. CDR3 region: CASSLAMVQIEQFF. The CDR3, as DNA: TGTGCCAGCAGCTTAGCGATGGTACAGATTGAGCAGTTCTTC.

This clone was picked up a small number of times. Here the CDR3 DNA reads TGTGCCAGCAGGCACAGGGTTTTATCCGGGGAGCTGTTTTTT. Translation gives CASRHRVLSGELFF. The rearrangement links TRBV7-8 to TRBJ2-2; D is perhaps TRBD1 (6 bases). Germline CDR1 is SGHVS and CDR2 is FQNEAQ. The CDR3 extends over 14 amino acids. Trimming removed 6 bases at V and 6 bases at J, with 14 bases between.

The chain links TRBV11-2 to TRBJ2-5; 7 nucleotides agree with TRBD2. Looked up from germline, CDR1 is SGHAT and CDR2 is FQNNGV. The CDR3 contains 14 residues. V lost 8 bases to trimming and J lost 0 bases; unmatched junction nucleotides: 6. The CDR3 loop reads CASASGTNQETQYF. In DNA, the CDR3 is TGTGCCAGCGCTAGCGGAACGAACCAAGAGACCCAGTACTTC.

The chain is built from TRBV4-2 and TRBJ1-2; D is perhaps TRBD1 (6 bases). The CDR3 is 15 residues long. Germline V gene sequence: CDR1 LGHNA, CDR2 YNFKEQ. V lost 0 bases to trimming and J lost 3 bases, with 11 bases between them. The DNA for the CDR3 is TGTGCCAGCAGCCAAGAAACAGGGCACCACTATGGCTACACCTTC. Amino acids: CASSQETGHHYGYTF.

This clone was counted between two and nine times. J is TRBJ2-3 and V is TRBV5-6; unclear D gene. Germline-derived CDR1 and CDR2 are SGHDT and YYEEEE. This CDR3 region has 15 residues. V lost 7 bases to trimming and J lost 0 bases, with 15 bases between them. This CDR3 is CASQYRLPSTDTQYF. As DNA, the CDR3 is TGTGCCAGCCAATACCGTTTACCTAGCACAGATACGCAGTATTTT.

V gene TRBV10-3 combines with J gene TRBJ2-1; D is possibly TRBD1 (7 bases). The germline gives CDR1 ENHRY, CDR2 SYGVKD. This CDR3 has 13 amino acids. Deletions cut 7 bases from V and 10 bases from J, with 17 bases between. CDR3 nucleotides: TGTGCCATCATACCCTCCCAGGGGGGAGAGCAGTTCTTC. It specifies CAIIPSQGGEQFF.

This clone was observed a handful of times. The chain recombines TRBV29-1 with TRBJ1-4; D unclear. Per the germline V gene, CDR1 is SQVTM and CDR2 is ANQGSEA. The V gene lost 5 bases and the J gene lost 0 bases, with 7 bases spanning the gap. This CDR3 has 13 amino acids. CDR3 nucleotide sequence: TGCAGCGTTTATCAATCAACTAATGAAAAACTGTTTTTT. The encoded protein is CSVYQSTNEKLFF.

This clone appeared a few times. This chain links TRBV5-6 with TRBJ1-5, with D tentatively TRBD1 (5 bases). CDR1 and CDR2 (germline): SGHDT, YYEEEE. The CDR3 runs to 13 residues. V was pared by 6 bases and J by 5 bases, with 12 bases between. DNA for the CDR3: TGTGCCAGCATGAAGGGGCGAGATCAGCCCCAGCATTTT. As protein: CASMKGRDQPQHF.

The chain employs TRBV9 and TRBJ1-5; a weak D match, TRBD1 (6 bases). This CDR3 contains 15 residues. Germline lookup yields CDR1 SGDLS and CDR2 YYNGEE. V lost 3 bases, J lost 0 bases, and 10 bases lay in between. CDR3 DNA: TGTGCCAGCAGCGCAGGGGCGAATAGCAATCAGCCCCAGCATTTT. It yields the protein CASSAGANSNQPQHF.

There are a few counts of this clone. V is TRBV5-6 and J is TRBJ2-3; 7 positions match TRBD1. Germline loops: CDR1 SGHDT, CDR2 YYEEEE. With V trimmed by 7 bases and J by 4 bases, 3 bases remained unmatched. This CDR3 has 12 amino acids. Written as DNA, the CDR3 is TGTGCCAGCGACAGGGCGTCAGATACGCAGTATTTT. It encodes CASDRASDTQYF. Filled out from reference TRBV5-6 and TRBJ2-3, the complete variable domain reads DAGVTQSPTHLIKTRGQQVTLRCSPKSGHDTVSWYQQALGQGPQFIFQYYEEEERQRGNFPDRFSGHQFPNYSSELNVNALLLGDSALYLCASDRASDTQYFGPGTRLTVL.